The 14 T cell receptor beta chains below were found in one sample sequenced in a study of T and B cells in COVID-19 patients. TRB rearrangements were amplified by multiplex PCR with BIOMED2 TRB-A/B primers. TCRdb independently ran MiXCR on the multiplex PCR reads; one entry per CDR3 protein. Of approximately 13,000 distinct CDR3 sequences in the sample, under 30% are singletons; the top ten hold more than 6.5%. Each TRB amplification used about 250-550 ng of genomic DNA from blood. Sequenced sample: blood. The receptor source for this set is a human donor who had recovered from COVID-19.

The V and J genes are TRBV20-1 and TRBJ2-5; D is tentatively TRBD1 or TRBD2 (5 bases each). Trimming pared 0 bases from V and 5 bases from J, leaving 16 bases between. CDR3 length: 15 amino acids. Per the germline V gene, CDR1 is DFQATT and CDR2 is SNEGSKA (reference sequence). CDR3 sequence reads: CSARDHTGPWETQYF. CDR3 nucleotide sequence: TGCAGTGCTAGAGATCATACGGGGCCGTGGGAGACCCAGTACTTC.

This clonotype has ten or more counts. The rearrangement uses TRBV5-6 and TRBJ2-5; TRBD2 matches at 9 bases. In germline, CDR1 is SGHDT, CDR2 YYEEEE. V was clipped by 5 bases and J by 7 bases; unmatched bases: 12. This CDR3 is built from 15 residues. The CDR3 coding sequence is TGTGCCAGCAGTTGGGGAGGGACTAGCCCGGGGACCCAGTACTTC. This translates into CASSWGGTSPGTQYF.

This clonotype was counted many times. This chain uses TRBV6-1 with TRBJ2-7; TRBD2 might be the D (7 bases). This CDR3 region has 13 residues. In germline, CDR1 is MNHNS, CDR2 SASEGT. V was shortened by 4 bases and J by 6 bases, with 13 bases between the two germline ends. DNA for the CDR3: TGTGCCAGCAGTGCGGGGGGCATCAGCGAGCAGTACTTC. It yields the protein CASSAGGISEQYF.

This clonotype is medium-sized (0.01 to 0.1%) by share. A junction end diverges from the germline sequence, so it may reflect a read error. The chain carries TRBV29-1 and TRBJ2-7; D assignment may be TRBD1 or TRBD2 (5 bases each). CDR3 length equals 14 residues. The germline CDR1 and CDR2 sequences are SQVTM and ANQGSEA. CDR3 protein: CSAETGTGTYEQYF. As DNA, the CDR3 is TGCAGCGCTGAAACCGGGACGGGGACCTACGAGCAGTACTTC.

This clonotype has only a few counts. This sequence joins TRBV6-5 and TRBJ1-1; D is unclear. Trimming removed 2 bases from V and 1 base from J, with 8 bases in between. Germline assignment: CDR1 MNHEY and CDR2 SVGAGI. CDR3 size: 14 residues. The CDR3 loop is CASSYRTENTEAFF. Here the CDR3 DNA reads TGTGCCAGCAGTTACAGGACGGAGAACACTGAAGCTTTCTTT.

This clonotype is judged medium-sized (0.01 to 0.1%). For the CDR3, the DNA is TGTGCCAGCAGTTACTCGAGGGACAGCTCCTACGAGCAGTACTTC. The encoded protein is CASSYSRDSSYEQYF. This chain uses TRBV6-5 with TRBJ2-7; 7 bases fit TRBD1. V lost 0 bases, J lost 0 bases, and 2 bases stayed unmatched. The CDR3 runs 15 residues. Per the germline V gene, CDR1 is MNHEY and CDR2 is SVGAGI.

The sample holds a few counts of this clonotype. The genes are TRBV13 and TRBJ1-1, with 7 bases matching TRBD1. CDR3 length: 14 amino acids. The J segment lost 5 bases and the V segment lost 3 bases, leaving 6 bases of the junction unmatched. Germline CDR1 PRHDT, CDR2 FYEKMQ (reference sequence). CDR3 sequence: CASSFSGGRTEAFF. CDR3 nucleotides: TGTGCCAGCAGCTTTTCAGGGGGAAGAACTGAAGCTTTCTTT.

This clonotype was seen only a few times. The chain is built from TRBV12-3 or TRBV12-4 and TRBJ1-2; a possible D gene is TRBD1 (5 bases). V lost 4 bases and J 4 bases, leaving 16 bases between the germline ends. The CDR3 contains 15 residues. The CDR3 DNA reads TGTGCCAGCAGTTCCCGGGCCAGGGATAGCTATGGCTACACCTTC. Protein product: CASSSRARDSYGYTF.

The gene calls are TRBV30 and TRBJ1-5; D gene uncertain. The CDR3 has 16 amino acids. CDR1 GTSNPN and CDR2 SVGIG come from the germline V gene (reference sequence). Trimming cost V 2 bases and J 11 bases, with 25 bases left between them. The CDR3 region is CAWSRSGFGPRGTQHF. The CDR3 coding sequence is TGTGCCTGGAGTAGGAGCGGCTTTGGGCCACGAGGGACCCAGCATTTT.

The sample holds many counts of this clonotype. CDR3 sequence (DNA): TGTGCCAGCAGCTTGGTAAGGGATACGCAGTATTTT. It specifies CASSLVRDTQYF. J is TRBJ2-3 and V is TRBV5-6; no definite D call. The CDR3 extends over 12 amino acids. Germline-derived CDR1 and CDR2 are SGHDT and YYEEEE. V dropped 0 bases and J dropped 6 bases, with 5 bases sitting between them.

This chain joins TRBV27 and TRBJ1-1, with 7 nucleotides matching TRBD1. The germline V gene encodes CDR1 MNHEY and CDR2 SMNVEV (reference sequence). V was pared by 6 bases and J by 3 bases, with 7 bases of the junction left unmatched. This CDR3 has 14 residues. CDR3 coding DNA: TGTGCCAGCAGCCCACAGGGGTACTACACTGAAGCTTTCTTT. It specifies CASSPQGYYTEAFF.

By share of the sample, this clonotype is medium-sized (0.01 to 0.1%). The genes are TRBV19 and TRBJ1-6, with 12 nucleotides matching TRBD1. Germline V gene sequence: CDR1 LNHDA, CDR2 SQIVND (reference sequence). This CDR3 has 15 amino acids. V was pared by 3 bases and J by 10 bases, with 4 bases of the junction left unmatched. The CDR3 DNA reads as TGTGCCAGTAGTATTGAGGGGACAGGGGGCTCACCCCTCCACTTT. The encoded protein is CASSIEGTGGSPLHF. The variable domain in full, completed from reference TRBV19 and TRBJ1-6, reads DGGITQSPKYLFRKEGQNVTLSCEQNLNHDAMYWYRQDPGQGLRLIYYSQIVNDFQKGDIAEGYSVSREKKESFPLTVTSAQKNPTAFYLCASSIEGTGGSPLHFGNGTRLTVT.

The chain has TRBV7-9 and TRBJ2-3; D not resolved. This CDR3 contains 15 residues. Germline V gene data show CDR1 as SEHNR and CDR2 as FQNEAQ (reference sequence). Trimming left V 5 bases short and J 6 bases short, with 18 bases between. The CDR3 reads CASSPLGTSSDTQYF. CDR3 bases: TGTGCCAGCAGCCCTCTGGGCACATCGTCCGATACGCAGTATTTT.

V usage is TRBV6-2 or TRBV6-3 and J usage is TRBJ1-1; 7 bases match TRBD1. With V trimmed by 7 bases and J by 1 base, 15 bases remained unmatched. The CDR3 sequence is 17 residues long. The germline CDR1 and CDR2 sequences are MNHEY and SVGEGT. The CDR3: CASTTLTGRAGNTEAFF. DNA for the CDR3: TGTGCCAGCACCACTCTGACAGGGAGGGCTGGGAACACTGAAGCTTTCTTT.